Listed below are T cell receptor beta chains from one sample, sequenced in a study of spatial heterogeneity in lung cancer. TCRdb fed the 5' RACE reads into MiXCR, producing one record per CDR3 protein. The top ten hold about a quarter of the sample, which has some 4,800 distinct CDR3 sequences, under 15% seen once. The sequencing used lung tumor tissue, collected at surgery. The receptors shown here come from a male donor with early-stage non-small cell lung cancer. CDR3s leave out the opening cysteine and the closing phenylalanine or tryptophan.

TRBV6-2/TRBV6-3 ASSYQGYSNQPQH
TRBV24-1 ATSDGDRRASGRTDEQF
TRBV9 ASSGLAGGTGELF
TRBV10-3 AISGTGTSVSYEQY
TRBV15 ATSRDRPAADTQY
TRBV10-3 AIAGTGNQPQH
TRBV28 ASSWSGTDTQY
TRBV4-3 ASSQDQVSGTGELF
TRBV28 ASSPGTGNYEQY
TRBV19 ASSISAARGSYEQY
TRBV27 ASSPRSGQGAVQY
TRBV29-1 SVIRGLAGANEQF
TRBV12-3/TRBV12-4 ASSLASTPTGELF
TRBV28 ASSFEDRGYSPLH
TRBV24-1 ATSESKGYNQPQH
TRBV29-1 SVFTVNSYEQY
TRBV19 ASQQQGASYNEQF
TRBV10-2 ASSDAWEQY
TRBV27 ASSLFSGVNSYEQY
TRBV30 AWGDRRATDTQY
TRBV28 ASSLIGGSSYNEQF
TRBV28 ASSKQGSGANVLT
TRBV10-3 AISEPEGGNVGYEQY
TRBV7-8 ASSLSGATGFWQF
TRBV11-2 ASSLDWAETQY
TRBV10-2 ASREDLQETQY